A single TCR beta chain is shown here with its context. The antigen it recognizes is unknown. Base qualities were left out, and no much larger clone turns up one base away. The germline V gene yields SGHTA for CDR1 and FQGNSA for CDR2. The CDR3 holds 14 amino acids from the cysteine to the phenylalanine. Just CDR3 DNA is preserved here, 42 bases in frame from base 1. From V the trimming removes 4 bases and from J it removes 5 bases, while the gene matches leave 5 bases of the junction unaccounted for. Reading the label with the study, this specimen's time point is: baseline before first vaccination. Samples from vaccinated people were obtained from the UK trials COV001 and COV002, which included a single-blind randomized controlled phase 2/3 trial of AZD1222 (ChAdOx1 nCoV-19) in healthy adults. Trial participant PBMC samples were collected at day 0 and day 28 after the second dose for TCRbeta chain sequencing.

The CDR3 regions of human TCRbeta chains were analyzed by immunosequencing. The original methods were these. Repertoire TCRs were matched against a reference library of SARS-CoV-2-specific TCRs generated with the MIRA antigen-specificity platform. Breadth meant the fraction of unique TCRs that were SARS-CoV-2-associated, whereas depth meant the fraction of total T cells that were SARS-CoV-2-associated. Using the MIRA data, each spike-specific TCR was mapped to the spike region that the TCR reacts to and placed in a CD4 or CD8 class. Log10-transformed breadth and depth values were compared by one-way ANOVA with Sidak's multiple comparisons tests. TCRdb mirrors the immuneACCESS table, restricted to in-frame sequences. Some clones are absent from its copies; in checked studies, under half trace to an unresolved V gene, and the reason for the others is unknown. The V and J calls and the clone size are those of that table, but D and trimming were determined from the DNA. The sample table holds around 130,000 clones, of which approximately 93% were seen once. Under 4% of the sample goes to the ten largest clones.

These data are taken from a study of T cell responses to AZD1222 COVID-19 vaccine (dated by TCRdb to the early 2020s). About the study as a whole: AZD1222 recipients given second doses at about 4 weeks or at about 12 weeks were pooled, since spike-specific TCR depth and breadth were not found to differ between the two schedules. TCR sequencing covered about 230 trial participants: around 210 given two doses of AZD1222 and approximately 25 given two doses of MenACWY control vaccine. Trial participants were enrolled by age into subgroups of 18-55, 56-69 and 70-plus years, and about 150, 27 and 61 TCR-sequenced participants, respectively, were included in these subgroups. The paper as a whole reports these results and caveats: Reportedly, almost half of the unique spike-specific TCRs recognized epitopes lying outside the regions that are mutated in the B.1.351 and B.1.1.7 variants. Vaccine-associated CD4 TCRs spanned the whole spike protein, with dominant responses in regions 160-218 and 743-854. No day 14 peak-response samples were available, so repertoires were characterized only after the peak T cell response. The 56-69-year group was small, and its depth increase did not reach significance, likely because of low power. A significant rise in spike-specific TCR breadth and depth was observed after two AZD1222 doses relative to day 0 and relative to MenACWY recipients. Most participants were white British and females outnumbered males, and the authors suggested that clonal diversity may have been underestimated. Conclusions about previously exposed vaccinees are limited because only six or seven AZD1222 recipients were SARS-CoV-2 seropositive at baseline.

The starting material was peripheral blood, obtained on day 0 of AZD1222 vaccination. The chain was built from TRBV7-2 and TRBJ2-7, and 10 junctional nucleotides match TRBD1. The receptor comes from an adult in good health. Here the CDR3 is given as CASSSDRGRDEQYF. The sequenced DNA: TGTGCCAGCAGCTCAGACAGGGGGCGCGACGAGCAGTACTTC.